A selection of T cell receptor beta chains follows, all from one sample in a study of T cells in narcolepsy. Assay used: immunoSEQ multiplex PCR; TCRdb lists only in-frame clones, some missing. The sample yields fewer than 40,000 clones, 84% seen once. The sequenced sample consisted of CD45RA- memory CD4+ T cells from PBMCs. All receptors come from a human donor with narcolepsy. The CDR3 runs from the conserved cysteine through the conserved F or W. The D gene is left open where the match is weak. Size tells how often a clone was seen (once, few, many) or the class of an expanded clone, and some rows leave it out.

V	length	size	J	D	DNA	CDR3
TRBV27	14	-	TRBJ2-7	TRBD1	TGTGCCAGCAGTTTGGGGACAGGGTACTACGAGCAGTACTTC	CASSLGTGYYEQYF
TRBV19	15	once	TRBJ1-4	-	TGTGCCAGTACCGGGGTCCCCGGGGCTAATGAAAAACTGTTTTTT	CASTGVPGANEKLFF
TRBV6-6	16	-	TRBJ1-1	-	TGTGCCAGCAGGCCCCCTGTTTATGGCGGGAACACTGAAGCTTTCTTT	CASRPPVYGGNTEAFF
TRBV7-3	13	few	TRBJ2-5	-	TGTGCCAGCAGCTTCGTATACGGAGAGACCCAGTACTTC	CASSFVYGETQYF
TRBV18	14	-	TRBJ1-4	-	TGTGCCAGCTCAAAGAGAGGGGATCGGGAAAAACTGTTTTTT	CASSKRGDREKLFF
TRBV4-3	15	-	TRBJ2-1	TRBD2	TGCGCCAGCAGCCTCGGGGTAGCGGGGTTTAATGAGCAGTTCTTC	CASSLGVAGFNEQFF
TRBV29-1	14	once	TRBJ2-6	-	TGCAGCGTCGCACAGGGAACCGGGGCCAACGTCCTGACTTTC	CSVAQGTGANVLTF
TRBV7-8	16	few	TRBJ2-2	TRBD2	TGTGCCAGCAGCTTGTCGGGGGGGAGGAACACCGGGGAGCTGTTTTTT	CASSLSGGRNTGELFF
TRBV4-1	19	-	TRBJ2-3	TRBD2	TGCGCCAGCAGCGGAGATGGTGGACTAGCGGGGAGAGGCACAGATACGCAGTATTTT	CASSGDGGLAGRGTDTQYF
TRBV7-7	13	-	TRBJ2-5	-	TGTGCTAGCAGCTTAACGGACAGACAGACCCAGTACTTC	CASSLTDRQTQYF
TRBV7-9	16	-	TRBJ2-2	-	TGTGCCAGCAGCTTTTCCGCGACTTATAACACCGGGGAGCTGTTTTTT	CASSFSATYNTGELFF
TRBV7-2	16	-	TRBJ1-6	TRBD1	TGTGCCAGCAGCTCCCCCGGACAGGGGCTTAATTCACCCCTCCACTTT	CASSSPGQGLNSPLHF
TRBV7-9	15	-	TRBJ2-7	-	TGTGCCAGCAGACCACCGGGACTCTCCCTTAACGAGCAGTACTTC	CASRPPGLSLNEQYF
TRBV11-1	14	once	TRBJ1-4	-	TGTGCCAGCAGCTTCCGAGAAGGCTCTAAAAAACTGTTTTTT	CASSFREGSKKLFF
TRBV6-1	12	-	TRBJ1-3	-	TGTGCCAGCACAGGGTTTGGAAACACCATATATTTT	CASTGFGNTIYF
TRBV6-4	12	-	TRBJ1-1	-	TGTGCCACCCGAGATGAGGCATTAGAAGCTTTCTTT	CATRDEALEAFF
TRBV5-1	16	-	TRBJ2-3	TRBD1	TGCGCCAGCAGCGGGGGGACAGGGGTTGGGACAGATACGCAGTATTTT	CASSGGTGVGTDTQYF
TRBV2	15	-	TRBJ1-5	-	TGTGCCAGCAGGCCAGGACAGCCCAGCAATCAGCCCCAGCATTTT	CASRPGQPSNQPQHF
TRBV7-2	15	-	TRBJ1-1	TRBD1	TGTGCCAGCAGCTTAGCACAGGGGAGGGGCACTGAAGCTTTCTTT	CASSLAQGRGTEAFF
TRBV12-5	14	once	TRBJ1-3	-	TGTGCTAGTGGTTCCCCTGCAGCTGGAAACACCATATATTTT	CASGSPAAGNTIYF
TRBV9	12	-	TRBJ1-2	-	TGTGCCAGCAGCGTAGAGGAGGGTGGCTACACCTTC	CASSVEEGGYTF
TRBV5-1	14	once	TRBJ2-5	TRBD1	TGCGCCAGCAGCCCGTCCGGACAGGGAGAGACCCAGTACTTC	CASSPSGQGETQYF
TRBV9	16	-	TRBJ1-2	TRBD1	TGTGCCAGCAGCGCTGGGGACAGGGTCAGAAAGGATGGCTACACCTTC	CASSAGDRVRKDGYTF
TRBV5-4	14	-	TRBJ2-1	-	TGTGCCAGCAGCTTGGTAGGGGCAGGGAATGAGCAGTTCTTC	CASSLVGAGNEQFF
TRBV27	15	-	TRBJ2-2	-	TGTGCCAGCAGTTTTGAGACAGCTTCCACCGGGGAGCTGTTTTTT	CASSFETASTGELFF
TRBV4-2	12	-	TRBJ1-1	-	TGTGCCAGCAGCCCGGGGGAGGCTGAAGCTTTCTTT	CASSPGEAEAFF
TRBV4-3	13	-	TRBJ1-1	-	TGCGCCAGCAGCCAGAATGTTGGGACTGAAGCTTTCTTT	CASSQNVGTEAFF
TRBV7-3	16	once	TRBJ2-3	TRBD2	TGTGCCAGCAGCACCCATCTAGCGGGGGGAACAGATACGCAGTATTTT	CASSTHLAGGTDTQYF
TRBV6-1	13	-	TRBJ1-2	-	TGTGCCAGCAGTGACCTGCGGGGGCTCGGCTACACCTTC	CASSDLRGLGYTF
TRBV6-6	15	-	TRBJ2-3	TRBD2	TGTGCCAGCAGTTATCTAGCGGGGTATCAAGATACGCAGTATTTT	CASSYLAGYQDTQYF
TRBV7-8	16	-	TRBJ2-7	TRBD2	TGTGCCAGCAGCTTAGTCGGGGGGACCCTATACTACGAGCAGTACTTC	CASSLVGGTLYYEQYF
TRBV6-5	14	-	TRBJ1-2	-	TGTGCCAGCAGGGACCGACAGGCCCACTATGGCTACACCTTC	CASRDRQAHYGYTF
TRBV6-5	15	-	TRBJ2-1	TRBD2	TGTGCCAGCAGGAGGACTAGCGGGGGTTTTAATGAGCAGTTCTTC	CASRRTSGGFNEQFF
TRBV28	16	-	TRBJ2-3	-	TGTGCCAGCAGTTTAATAAGAGGGGAAGGCACAGATACGCAGTATTTT	CASSLIRGEGTDTQYF
TRBV5-6	17	-	TRBJ1-5	TRBD1	TGTGCCAGCAGCTTTGGTGGGACAGGCCTACGCAATCAGCCCCAGCATTTT	CASSFGGTGLRNQPQHF
TRBV19	13	few	TRBJ1-5	-	TGTGCCAGTAGTATAAGGAACAATCAGCCCCAGCATTTT	CASSIRNNQPQHF
TRBV19	13	-	TRBJ1-1	-	TGTGCCAGTAGTGTGGACAGTAACACTGAAGCTTTCTTT	CASSVDSNTEAFF
TRBV19	15	-	TRBJ1-1	TRBD1	TGTGCCAGTAGTTCGAGATCCGGGACAGGGTCGGTTGCTTTCTTT	CASSSRSGTGSVAFF
TRBV11-2	14	-	TRBJ2-7	-	TGTGCCAGCACAAAACAGGACGGATCCTACGAGCAGTACTTC	CASTKQDGSYEQYF
TRBV2	17	-	TRBJ2-4	-	TGTGCCAGCAGTGCTCAGATTGTAGGGGCCACCAAAAACATTCAGTACTTC	CASSAQIVGATKNIQYF